This T cell receptor beta chain was sequenced for a study of cytomegalovirus exposure and HLA in healthy donors. Amplification used 60 Vbeta primers and 13 Jbeta primers. Sequencing was performed with immunoSEQ multiplex PCR; in TCRdb, only in-frame clones are kept and a portion is missing. The table shows around 150,000 clones, with roughly 79% occurring only once. The CDR3 consists of 16 residues. V shed 3 bases and J shed 0 bases, with 15 bases lying between them. Germline assignment: CDR1 LGHNA and CDR2 YSLEER. The V call is TRBV4-3, the J call TRBJ2-7; D may be TRBD2 (6 bases). This receptor was taken from a woman aged 25 to 39 in good health and CMV-seronegative. Specimen: PBMCs. The CDR3 DNA is TGCGCCAGCAGCCAGGGTTTGCGGGGAACCTCCTACGAGCAGTACTTC. This translates into CASSQGLRGTSYEQYF.